This TCR beta chain derives from a study of blood T cell repertoires in COVID-19 (dated by TCRdb to the early 2020s). For context, the study as a whole: Recovered participants in ImmuneRACE Cohort 3 were defined by two consecutive negative NP/OP PCR tests, clearance by a healthcare professional, or resolution of symptoms. The collaborator samples originated in the United States, Italy and Spain and spanned the acute and convalescent phases of COVID-19. The material from the prospective study consisted of cDNA or gDNA derived from T cells, B-cell-depleted T cells, or PBMCs. Subjects who had been exposed to COVID-19, were actively infected with it, or had recovered from it provided the deeply sampled blood TCRbeta repertoires that made up the dataset. A freely available public database, intended as a resource for researchers studying the immune response to SARS-CoV-2, is where the repertoires were released. The samples were drawn from the first 160 participants of the ongoing ImmuneRACE study and from some 1,300 subjects provided by 6 global collaborators. A de-identified subject ID, COVID-19 status, age in years and sex were almost always included in the sample metadata. HLA class I and class II types, where available, came from metadata supplied by the sample provider rather than from assay-based typing.

V is trimmed back by 4 bases and J by 4 bases, and the junction contains 5 bases that no gene match accounts for. The germline V gene gives CDR1 as SGHTA and CDR2 as FQGNSA. The CDR3 measures 15 amino acids from cysteine to phenylalanine. Only the CDR3 portion is preserved as DNA: 45 bases, with reading frame beginning at the first base. As regards this clone: The antigen this receptor binds is unknown. The input lacks base qualities; no much larger clone sits a single base away.

TCRbeta CDR3 regions were amplified from genomic DNA using the immunoSEQ Assay, a bias-controlled multiplex PCR. Per the original workflow: Within the assay, amplification of reference gene primers was used to estimate how many nucleated cells each sample contained. Sequence reads were collapsed and filtered to measure the absolute abundance of every unique TCRbeta CDR3 rearrangement. For each sample, productive Simpson clonality was calculated as the square root of Simpson's diversity index across productive rearrangements. Entries here come from immuneACCESS through TCRdb and include only in-frame sequences with V and J called. Some clones fail to appear in such tables; in the studies checked, an unresolved V gene covers under half of the shortfall, and the cause of the remainder is unknown. V and J calls and clone size are copied from that table; D and trimming were computed from the DNA. This sample lists 400,000 or so clones; 70% to 90% were detected once. The ten largest make up around 1.9% of the sample.

What the work shows at the level of the full study, not this receptor alone: How much clinical and demographic metadata was included differed by source and by participant, and the metadata was provided uncurated.

In the prospective study, participants were roughly 18 to 100 years old, resided in 20 to 30 geographic areas of the United States, and were enrolled through a virtual design. To assign participants to cohorts, the prospective study relied on clinical history that participants themselves reported in a screening survey and a study questionnaire. Mobile phlebotomists in the prospective study collected whole blood, serum and a nasopharyngeal or oropharyngeal swab from every participant. Participants in the prospective study had the option to provide additional blood draws and questionnaires over an approximately 2-month period. Prospective study blood samples were shipped either frozen or at room temperature before DNA extraction.

The clonotype was recovered from a man in his forties in a cohort exposed to, infected with or recovered from COVID-19 (not recorded which). Sample: PBMCs or T cells enriched from blood (not recorded which). The sequence is built from TRBV7-2 and TRBJ2-1, with 9 central nucleotides matching TRBD1. At the DNA level, the sequence is TGTGCCAGCAGCTCCGACAGGGGGATATACAATGAGCAGTTCTTC. It is translated as CASSSDRGIYNEQFF.